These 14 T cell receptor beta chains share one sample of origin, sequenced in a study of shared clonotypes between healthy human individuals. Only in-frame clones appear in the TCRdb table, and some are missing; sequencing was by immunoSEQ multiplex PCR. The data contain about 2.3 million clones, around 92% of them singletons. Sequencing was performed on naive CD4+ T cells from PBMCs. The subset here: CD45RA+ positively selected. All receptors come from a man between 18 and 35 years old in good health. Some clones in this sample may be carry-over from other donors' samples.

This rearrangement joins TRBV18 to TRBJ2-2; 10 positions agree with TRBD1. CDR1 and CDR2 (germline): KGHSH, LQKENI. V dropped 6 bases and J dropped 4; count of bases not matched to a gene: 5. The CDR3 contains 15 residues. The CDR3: CASSPRQGATGELFF. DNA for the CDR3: TGTGCCAGCTCCCCCAGACAGGGGGCCACCGGGGAGCTGTTTTTT.

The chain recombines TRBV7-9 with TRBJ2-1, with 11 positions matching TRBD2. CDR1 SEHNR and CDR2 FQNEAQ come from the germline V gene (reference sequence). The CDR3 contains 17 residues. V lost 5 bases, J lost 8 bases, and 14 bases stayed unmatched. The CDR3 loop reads CASSPVAGGLGGHEQFF. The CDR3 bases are TGTGCCAGCAGCCCTGTAGCGGGAGGGCTCGGGGGTCATGAGCAGTTCTTC.

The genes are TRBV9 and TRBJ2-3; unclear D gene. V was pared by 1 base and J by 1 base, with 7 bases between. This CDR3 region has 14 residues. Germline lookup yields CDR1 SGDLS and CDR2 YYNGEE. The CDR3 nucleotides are TGTGCCAGCAGCGTATATTCGGGCACAGATACGCAGTATTTT. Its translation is CASSVYSGTDTQYF. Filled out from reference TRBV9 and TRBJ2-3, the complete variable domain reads DSGVTQTPKHLITATGQRVTLRCSPRSGDLSVYWYQQSLDQGLQFLIQYYNGEERAKGNILERFSAQQFPDLHSELNLSSLELGDSALYFCASSVYSGTDTQYFGPGTRLTVL.

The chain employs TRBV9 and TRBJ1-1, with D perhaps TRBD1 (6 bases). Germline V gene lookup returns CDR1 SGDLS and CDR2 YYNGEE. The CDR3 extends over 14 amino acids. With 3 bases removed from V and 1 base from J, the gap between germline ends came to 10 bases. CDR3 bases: TGTGCCAGCAGCGGGGGACACAGGAACACTGAAGCTTTCTTT. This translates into CASSGGHRNTEAFF.

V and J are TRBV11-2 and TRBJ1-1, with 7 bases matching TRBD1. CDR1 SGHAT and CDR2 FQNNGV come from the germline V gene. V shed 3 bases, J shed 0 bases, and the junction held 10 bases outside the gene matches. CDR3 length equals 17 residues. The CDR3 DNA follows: TGTGCCAGCAGCTTCCGTTCCGGGACAGCGTTGAACACTGAAGCTTTCTTT. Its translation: CASSFRSGTALNTEAFF. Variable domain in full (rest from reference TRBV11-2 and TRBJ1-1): EAGVAQSPRYKIIEKRQSVAFWCNPISGHATLYWYQQILGQGPKLLIQFQNNGVVDDSQLPKDRFSAERLKGVDSTLKIQPAKLEDSAVYLCASSFRSGTALNTEAFFGQGTRLTVV.

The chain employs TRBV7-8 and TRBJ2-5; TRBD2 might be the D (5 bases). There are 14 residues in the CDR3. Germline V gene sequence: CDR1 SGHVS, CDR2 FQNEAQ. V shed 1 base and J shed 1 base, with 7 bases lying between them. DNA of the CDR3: TGTGCCAGCAGCTTAGTAGCGACCCAAGAGACCCAGTACTTC. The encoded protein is CASSLVATQETQYF.

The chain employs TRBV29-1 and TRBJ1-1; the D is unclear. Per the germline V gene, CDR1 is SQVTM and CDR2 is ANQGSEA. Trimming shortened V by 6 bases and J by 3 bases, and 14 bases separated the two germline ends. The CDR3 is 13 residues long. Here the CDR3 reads CSVKRTWDTEAFF. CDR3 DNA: TGCAGCGTCAAAAGGACCTGGGACACTGAAGCTTTCTTT.

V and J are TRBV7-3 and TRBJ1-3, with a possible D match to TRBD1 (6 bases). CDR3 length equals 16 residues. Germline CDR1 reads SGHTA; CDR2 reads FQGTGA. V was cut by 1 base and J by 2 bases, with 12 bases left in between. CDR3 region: CASSLRGQGTGNTIYF. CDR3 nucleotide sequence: TGTGCCAGCAGCTTAAGGGGGCAGGGGACTGGAAACACCATATATTTT.

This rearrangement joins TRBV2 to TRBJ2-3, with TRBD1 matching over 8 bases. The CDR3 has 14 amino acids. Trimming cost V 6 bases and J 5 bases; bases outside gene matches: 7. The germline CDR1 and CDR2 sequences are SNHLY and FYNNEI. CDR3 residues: CASRDRGGGDTQYF. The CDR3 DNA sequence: TGTGCCAGCAGAGACAGGGGCGGTGGAGATACGCAGTATTTT.

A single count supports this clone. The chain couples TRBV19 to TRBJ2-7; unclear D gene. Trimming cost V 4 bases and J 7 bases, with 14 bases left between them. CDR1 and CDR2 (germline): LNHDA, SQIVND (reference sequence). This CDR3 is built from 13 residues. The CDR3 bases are TGTGCCAGTAGTAATATTCGGATGGGTGAGCAGTACTTC. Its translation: CASSNIRMGEQYF.

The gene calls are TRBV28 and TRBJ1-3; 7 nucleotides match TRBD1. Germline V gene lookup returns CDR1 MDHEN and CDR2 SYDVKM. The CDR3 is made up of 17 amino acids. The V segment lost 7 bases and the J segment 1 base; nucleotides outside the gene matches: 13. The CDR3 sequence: CASTLGGTATSGNTIYF. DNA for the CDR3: TGTGCCAGCACATTGGGAGGGACAGCTACTTCTGGAAACACCATATATTTT. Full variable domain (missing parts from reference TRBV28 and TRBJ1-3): DVKVTQSSRYLVKRTGEKVFLECVQDMDHENMFWYRQDPGLGLRLIYFSYDVKMKEKGDIPEGYSVSREKKERFSLILESASTNQTSMYLCASTLGGTATSGNTIYFGEGSWLTVV.

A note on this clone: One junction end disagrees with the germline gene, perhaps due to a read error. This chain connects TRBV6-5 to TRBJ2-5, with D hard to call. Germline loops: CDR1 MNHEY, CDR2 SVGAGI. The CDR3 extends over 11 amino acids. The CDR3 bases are TGTGCCAGCAGTTACTCGAGTGTACGGAACTTC. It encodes CASSYSSVRNF.

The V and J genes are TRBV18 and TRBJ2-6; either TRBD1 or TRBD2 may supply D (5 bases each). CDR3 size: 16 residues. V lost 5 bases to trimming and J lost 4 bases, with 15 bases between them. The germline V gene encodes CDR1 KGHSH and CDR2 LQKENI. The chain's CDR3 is CASSALGRQGANVLTF. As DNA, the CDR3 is TGTGCCAGCTCAGCGTTGGGGAGACAGGGGGCCAACGTCCTGACTTTC.

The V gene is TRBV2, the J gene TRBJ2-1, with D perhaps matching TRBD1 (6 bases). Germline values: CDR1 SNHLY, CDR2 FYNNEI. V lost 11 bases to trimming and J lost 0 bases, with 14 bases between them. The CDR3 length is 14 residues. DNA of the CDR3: TGTGCCGCCAGGGGCAGCAGCTCCTACAATGAGCAGTTCTTC. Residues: CAARGSSSYNEQFF.